What follows describes a single TCR beta chain. Its antigen remains unidentified. This entry belongs to a study of OX40 agonist ivuxolimab in advanced cancers. Study-wide context: Participants, around 80% male, averaged roughly 60 years of age, ranging from about 23 to 79.

General observations from the study: Partial responders receiving 0.1-3.0 mg/kg showed among the lowest clonal expansion. Certain nonresponders likewise exhibited a low normalized T-cell clonal expansion.

Assay used: immunoSEQ multiplex PCR; TCRdb lists only in-frame clones, some missing. The sample has over 50,000 clones, around 92% seen once. This sequence was found in an adult with an advanced solid tumor such as melanoma, head and neck, liver or kidney cancer. The source material was CD4+ or CD8+ T cells sorted from blood, sampled in a trial of the OX40 agonist ivuxolimab.

The CDR3 here is CASRPPGLASPDTQYF. The CDR3 nucleotides are TGTGCCAGCAGGCCGCCGGGACTAGCGTCACCGGATACGCAGTATTTT. This rearrangement joins TRBV28 to TRBJ2-3; 10 nucleotides line up with TRBD2. Losses at the gene ends were 6 bases for V and 6 bases for J; bases not matched to a gene: 12. The CDR3 sequence is 16 residues long. From germline, CDR1 is MDHEN and CDR2 SYDVKM.